The rows below give T cell receptor beta chains drawn from one sample of a study of blood T cell repertoires in COVID-19. Some clones are missing from TCRdb's copy, which holds only in-frame ones; the method was immunoSEQ multiplex PCR. The repertoire holds 150,000 to 200,000 clones, with approximately 80% as singletons. Material for sequencing was PBMCs or T cells enriched from blood (not recorded which). These receptors all come from a man aged 55 to 70 who had been exposed to COVID-19. The CDR3 runs from the conserved cysteine through the conserved F or W. Each record gives: CDR3 length, clone size, J gene, V gene, D gene, CDR3 protein, CDR3 DNA. The D gene is left open where the match is weak. A row's size may be missing; if present it is once, few, many or a size class.

14	.	TRBJ1-1	TRBV28	.	CASFNGALSTEAFF	TGTGCCAGCTTTAATGGGGCTCTGTCCACTGAAGCTTTCTTT
16	.	TRBJ1-4	TRBV28	.	CASSTPAASANEKLFF	TGTGCCAGCAGTACCCCCGCGGCCTCTGCTAATGAAAAACTGTTTTTT
14	many	TRBJ1-5	TRBV19	.	CASSISPPGQPQHF	TGTGCCAGTAGTATTTCCCCGCCAGGTCAGCCCCAGCATTTT
15	few	TRBJ2-7	TRBV7-2	.	CASSFGGRSSYEQYF	TGTGCCAGCAGCTTTGGAGGGCGGAGCTCCTACGAGCAGTACTTC
15	few	TRBJ2-7	TRBV19	.	CASGGTPSSTYEQYF	TGTGCCAGCGGGGGGACACCCTCCTCGACCTACGAGCAGTACTTC
19	.	TRBJ2-3	TRBV7-8	TRBD2	CASSSGLAGGISSTDTQYF	TGTGCCAGCAGCTCAGGACTAGCGGGAGGAATATCTAGCACAGATACGCAGTATTTT
12	.	TRBJ1-2	TRBV7-9	.	CASSHTTGSYTF	TGTGCCAGCAGCCACACTACAGGGAGCTACACCTTC
14	once	TRBJ2-7	TRBV6-5	.	CASSYAGLQHEQYF	TGTGCCAGCAGTTACGCAGGGTTGCAACACGAGCAGTACTTC
15	.	TRBJ1-4	TRBV5-4	.	CASSPDGGRQEKLFF	TGTGCCAGCAGCCCCGATGGAGGGAGGCAGGAAAAACTGTTTTTT
14	.	TRBJ1-1	TRBV6-5	TRBD1	CASSRTGVNTEAFF	TGTGCCAGCAGTCGGACAGGCGTGAACACTGAAGCTTTCTTT